Below, 12 T cell receptor beta chains from the same sample are listed, as sequenced in a study of beta chain features in type 1 diabetes. Findings and caveats of the study: Among all four CD4+ subsets, Type 1 diabetes patients had TCRB CDR3s that were moderately but significantly shorter.

As every portion of the isolated RNA was reverse transcribed, the sequencing read expressed TCRB transcripts. Generated by immunoSEQ multiplex PCR, the TCRdb table keeps only in-frame clones and is missing some. The top ten hold about 0.6% of the sample, which has some 350,000 clones, over 8.5% seen once. No antigen is known for these receptors. The sequencing input was central memory CD4+ T cells from blood. These receptors were taken from a man younger than 40 with type 1 diabetes.

In the case of this clone: Other nucleotide sequences in the sample specify the same CDR3. The chain carries TRBV7-2 and TRBJ2-1; 9 bases align to TRBD1. Germline V lookup: CDR1 SGHTA, CDR2 FQGNSA. The V gene end was trimmed by 5 bases and the J gene end by 4 bases; junction bases not matched to a gene: 6. This CDR3 region has 15 residues. CDR3 in amino acids: CASSAPGQGYNEQFF. The CDR3 nucleotides read TGTGCCAGCAGCGCCCCGGGACAGGGTTACAATGAGCAGTTCTTC.

This clone was found many times. The gene calls are TRBV19 and TRBJ1-1; D may be TRBD1 (5 bases). CDR1 and CDR2 (germline): LNHDA, SQIVND (reference sequence). Trimming left V 3 bases short and J 4 bases short, with 12 bases between. The CDR3 has 14 amino acids. Here the CDR3 reads CASSMGEGPTEAFF. CDR3 DNA sequence: TGTGCCAGTAGTATGGGGGAGGGACCCACTGAAGCTTTCTTT.

This clone occurred a few times. V gene TRBV27 combines with J gene TRBJ2-7; 7 bases are shared with TRBD1. The V and J ends lost 3 bases and 2 bases, in that order; junction bases with no gene match: 4. The CDR3 runs 14 residues. Germline CDR1 and CDR2: MNHEY and SMNVEV (reference sequence). CDR3 in DNA: TGTGCCAGCAGTTTTAGGACAGGACCCTACGAGCAGTACTTC. Translation gives CASSFRTGPYEQYF.

Turning to this clone: Other DNA sequences in this specimen translate into the identical CDR3. The V gene is TRBV7-9, the J gene TRBJ2-7, with TRBD1 matching over 10 bases. Germline V gene data show CDR1 as SEHNR and CDR2 as FQNEAQ (reference sequence). This CDR3 region has 15 residues. V was clipped by 5 bases and J by 4 bases; unmatched bases: 8. The CDR3 reads CASSPGQGGSYEQYF. The CDR3 nucleotides are TGTGCCAGCAGCCCAGGACAGGGGGGGAGTTACGAGCAGTACTTC.

This clone was detected only a few times. The rearrangement links TRBV4-3 to TRBJ2-1, with 7 bases fitting TRBD1. Germline V gene sequence: CDR1 LGHNA, CDR2 YSLEER. The CDR3 has 15 residues. The V gene end was trimmed by 2 bases and the J gene end by 5 bases; junction bases not matched to a gene: 6. For the CDR3, the DNA is TGCGCCAGCAGCCAATCGACAGGGACGAACAATGAGCAGTTCTTC. Its translation is CASSQSTGTNNEQFF.

This clone was observed a handful of times. The chain links TRBV5-4 to TRBJ2-5, with D perhaps assigned TRBD1 or TRBD2 (5 bases each). CDR1 is SGHNT and CDR2 is YYREEE in the germline V gene (reference sequence). This CDR3 contains 16 residues. V gave up 1 base and J gave up 1 base, with 14 bases separating them. CDR3 sequence reads: CASSLTGLGAQETQYF. The CDR3 DNA sequence: TGTGCCAGCAGCTTGACGGGCCTCGGGGCCCAAGAGACCCAGTACTTC.

In regard to this clone: It is likely a read error: a sequence one base away is far more abundant. The CDR3 reads CARSAGQGAGELFF. CDR3 nucleotides: TGTGCCCGCAGCGCCGGACAGGGGGCTGGGGAGCTGTTTTTT. The chain is built from TRBV9 and TRBJ2-2; 11 bases fit TRBD1. This CDR3 contains 14 residues. CDR1 and CDR2 (germline): SGDLS, YYNGEE.

The chain joins TRBV2 to TRBJ2-3, with 11 bases identical to TRBD2. The CDR3 covers 17 residues. V gave up 6 bases and J gave up 6 bases; unmatched junction bases: 14. CDR1 SNHLY and CDR2 FYNNEI come from the germline V gene. CDR3 residues: CASRASGLAAPGDTQYF. The CDR3 DNA is TGTGCCAGCAGAGCGTCGGGACTAGCGGCCCCGGGGGATACGCAGTATTTT.

This clone was observed a few times. This sequence joins TRBV6-5 and TRBJ1-5; no clear D. Germline V CDR1 and CDR2: MNHEY, SVGAGI. There are 12 residues in the CDR3. V shed 5 bases and J shed 7 bases, with 9 bases lying between them. The DNA of the CDR3 is TGTGCCAGCAGTGGGAGCGGACAGCCCCAGCATTTT. Translation gives CASSGSGQPQHF.

This clone was found a few times. The chain carries TRBV6-6 and TRBJ2-1; D is unclear. This CDR3 spans 15 amino acids. V lost 2 bases to trimming and J lost 9 bases, with 17 bases between them. CDR1 is MNHNY and CDR2 is SVGAGI in the germline V gene (reference sequence). The DNA of the CDR3 is TGTGCCAGCAGTTACGCGCAACGTGTTGGGTCTGAGCAGTTCTTC. This sequence encodes CASSYAQRVGSEQFF.

The chain couples TRBV5-1 to TRBJ1-4; 8 positions match TRBD1. The CDR3 has 15 amino acids. Trimming at V came to 4 bases and at J to 8 bases, leaving 10 bases not matched to a gene. Germline V gene data show CDR1 as SGHRS and CDR2 as YFSETQ. Here the CDR3 DNA reads TGCGCCAGCAGCAACTCCGGGACAGGCGGCGAAAAACTGTTTTTT. As protein: CASSNSGTGGEKLFF.

This clone was recorded a few times. The V call is TRBV6-5, the J call TRBJ1-1, with unresolved D. Between the trimmed V and J ends, which lost 5 bases and 0 bases, there was a span of 10 bases. This CDR3 has 14 residues. Germline V gene sequence: CDR1 MNHEY, CDR2 SVGAGI. The CDR3 protein is CASSRANLNTEAFF. The DNA of the CDR3 is TGTGCCAGCAGTCGGGCGAACTTGAACACTGAAGCTTTCTTT.